The 26 T cell receptor beta chains below come from one sample, sequenced in a study of prognosis after radiotherapy for stage I lung cancer. The study amplified the TCR beta CDR3 region from genomic DNA. This amplification was carried out by two rounds of multiplex PCR. Amplification during the initial PCR round employed primers specific to each TRBV and TRBJ gene. TCRdb re-called the multiplex PCR reads through MiXCR, storing one row per CDR3 protein. The sample includes nearly 25,000 distinct CDR3 sequences, under 40% of them seen just once. The starting material was PBMCs, obtained before or after stereotactic body radiation therapy (not recorded which). These receptors were collected from a donor older than 45 with non-small cell lung cancer.

This clonotype was seen many times. The genes are TRBV20-1 and TRBJ2-7, with 9 positions matching TRBD2. Germline values: CDR1 DFQATT, CDR2 SNEGSKA (reference sequence). Losses at the gene ends were 5 bases for V and 3 bases for J; bases not matched to a gene: 14. This CDR3 comprises 16 residues. The CDR3 here is CSALGLAGADGYEQYF. Here the CDR3 DNA reads TGCAGTGCTCTTGGGTTAGCGGGGGCGGACGGCTACGAGCAGTACTTC.

This clonotype was found many times. The V and J genes are TRBV14 and TRBJ2-2, with D possibly matching TRBD2 (6 bases). Germline V gene lookup returns CDR1 SGHDN and CDR2 FVKESK. Trimming removed 0 bases from V and 2 bases from J, with 10 bases in between. This CDR3 is built from 16 residues. CDR3 protein: CASSQDRGKNTGELFF. The CDR3 DNA sequence: TGTGCCAGCAGCCAAGACCGCGGGAAAAACACCGGGGAGCTGTTTTTT.

J is TRBJ2-3 and V is TRBV12-3 or TRBV12-4; 10 bases agree with TRBD2. The CDR3 extends over 18 amino acids. After removal of 7 bases from V and 0 bases from J, the junction contained 13 bases not matched to a gene. The CDR3 sequence is CASTDLLAGKVSTDTQYF. DNA for the CDR3: TGTGCCAGCACCGATCTACTAGCGGGAAAAGTAAGCACAGATACGCAGTATTTT.

In its sample, this clonotype was seen many times. The chain carries TRBV7-3 and TRBJ2-1; no clear D. Between the trimmed V and J ends, which lost 5 bases and 10 bases, there was a span of 15 bases. The CDR3 contains 13 residues. CDR1 and CDR2 from the germline V gene are SGHTA and FQGTGA. The CDR3 coding sequence is TGTGCCAGCAGCCCATCCAGCCCCTCGGAGCAGTTCTTC. Translation gives CASSPSSPSEQFF. Full variable domain (missing parts from reference TRBV7-3 and TRBJ2-1): GAGVSQTPSNKVTEKGKYVELRCDPISGHTALYWYRQSLGQGPEFLIYFQGTGAADDSGLPNDRFFAVRPEGSVSTLKIQRTERGDSAVYLCASSPSSPSEQFFGPGTRLTVL.

This clonotype was found many times. This sequence joins TRBV18 and TRBJ1-1; no firm D call. V lost 2 bases and J lost 1, with 14 bases in between. The CDR3 spans 16 residues. The V gene's germline CDR1 is KGHSH and CDR2 LQKENI. The DNA of the CDR3 is TGTGCCAGCTCACCAATGGTCGCGGGTAAGAACACTGAAGCTTTCTTT. It codes for CASSPMVAGKNTEAFF.

The rearrangement links TRBV19 to TRBJ2-3; no firm D call. Germline V CDR1 and CDR2: LNHDA, SQIVND (reference sequence). The CDR3 is 15 residues long. Deletions cut 5 bases from V and 1 base from J, with 13 bases between. CDR3 protein: CASSVRYLCTDTQYF. For the CDR3, the DNA is TGTGCCAGTAGTGTCCGGTACCTATGCACAGATACGCAGTATTTT.

This clonotype has at least ten counts. V usage is TRBV28 and J usage is TRBJ2-2, with D hard to call. This CDR3 has 12 amino acids. V was cut by 2 bases and J by 5 bases, with 3 bases left in between. The germline V gene encodes CDR1 MDHEN and CDR2 SYDVKM. In DNA, the CDR3 is TGTGCCAGCAGTTTAAATACCGGGGAGCTGTTTTTT. Translating gives CASSLNTGELFF.

The V and J genes are TRBV10-2 and TRBJ1-1; D gene ambiguous. Trimming took off 3 bases at V and 1 base at J, with 9 bases between the two ends. This CDR3 spans 14 amino acids. Germline CDR1 and CDR2: WSHSY and SAAADI. CDR3 nucleotides: TGCGCCAGCAGTGATGCAGCTCCGAACACTGAAGCTTTCTTT. Its protein product is CASSDAAPNTEAFF.

Notes on this clonotype: This may arise from a read error, as a much more abundant clone is one base away. In this CDR3 the conserved last residue, phenylalanine or tryptophan, is missing, so a read error is likely. V usage is TRBV18 and J usage is TRBJ1-2; maybe TRBD1 (5 bases). Looked up from germline, CDR1 is KGHSH and CDR2 is LQKENI. This CDR3 region has 16 residues. The V end lost 0 bases, the J end lost 0 bases, and 11 bases lay between the germline ends. CDR3 nucleotide sequence: TGTGCCAGCTCACCACCGTCGCAGGGTGCTAACTATGGCTACACCCTC. Translation: CASSPPSQGANYGYTL.

There are many counts of this clonotype. This chain uses TRBV12-3 or TRBV12-4 with TRBJ1-1, with D maybe TRBD1 (6 bases). V was cut by 5 bases and J by 4 bases, with 11 bases left in between. The length of the CDR3 is 13 residues. CDR3 nucleotides: TGTGCCAGCAGTCGGGGGACATCCACTGAAGCTTTCTTT. Protein: CASSRGTSTEAFF.

This chain joins TRBV5-1 and TRBJ2-2; TRBD1 is a possible D gene (6 bases). The CDR3 has 15 amino acids. Trimming removed 4 bases from V and 5 bases from J, with 15 bases in between. Germline CDR1 is SGHRS and CDR2 is YFSETQ. For the CDR3, the DNA is TGCGCCAGCAGCCCTGATGGGGGCGCAACCGGGGAGCTGTTTTTT. As protein: CASSPDGGATGELFF.

CDR3 loop: CASSRVSGRPGMETQYF. Here the CDR3 DNA reads TGCGCCAGCAGCCGGGTTAGCGGGAGGCCCGGCATGGAGACCCAGTACTTC. The V and J genes are TRBV4-1 and TRBJ2-5, with TRBD2 identical over 10 bases. Trimming removed 4 bases from V and 5 bases from J; junction bases left unmatched: 13. This CDR3 has 17 residues. The germline V gene encodes CDR1 MGHRA and CDR2 YSYEKL.

This clonotype was counted many times. The chain couples TRBV6-1 to TRBJ1-3; D not certain. The germline gives CDR1 MNHNS, CDR2 SASEGT. V lost 3 bases, J lost 2 bases, and 14 bases lay in between. This CDR3 comprises 16 residues. CDR3 sequence reads: CASSERETWAGNTIYF. The CDR3 coding sequence is TGTGCCAGCAGTGAGCGAGAGACCTGGGCTGGAAACACCATATATTTT.

The genes are TRBV19 and TRBJ2-3; 8 bases are shared with TRBD1. Germline lookup yields CDR1 LNHDA and CDR2 SQIVND (reference sequence). After removal of 10 bases from V and 0 bases from J, the junction contained 9 bases not matched to a gene. The CDR3 spans 15 residues. CDR3 sequence (DNA): TGTGCCATTGGTTTGACAGGGGACAGCACAGATACGCAGTATTTT. This translates into CAIGLTGDSTDTQYF.

This clonotype was counted ten times or more. The chain recombines TRBV6-1 with TRBJ1-2; D not resolved. CDR1 MNHNS and CDR2 SASEGT come from the germline V gene. This CDR3 region has 13 residues. The V end was cut by 10 bases, the J end by 4 bases, with 16 bases between. CDR3 sequence reads: CATRGARTYGYTF. The CDR3 nucleotides are TGTGCCACCCGAGGCGCCAGGACCTATGGCTACACCTTC.

Only a few counts were recorded for this clonotype. The V gene is TRBV7-9, the J gene TRBJ1-4, with D unclear. CDR1 is SEHNR and CDR2 is FQNEAQ in the germline V gene (reference sequence). The V gene lost 3 bases and the J gene lost 11 bases, with 10 bases spanning the gap. The CDR3 runs 12 residues. DNA for the CDR3: TGTGCCAGCAGCTTTTTTGCTGGGAAACTGTTTTTT. Its translation: CASSFFAGKLFF.

In the case of this clonotype: Only one base separates this from a far larger clonotype, so it likely reflects a read error. The rearrangement uses TRBV6-9 and TRBJ1-5; D is ambiguous. Germline CDR1 and CDR2: MNHGY and SVAAGI. The CDR3 contains 12 residues. Between the trimmed V and J ends, which lost 4 bases and 8 bases, there was a span of 9 bases. The chain's CDR3 is CASSLGLEPQHF. The CDR3 DNA is TGTGCCAGCAGTTTAGGTCTGGAGCCCCAGCATTTT.

As concerns this clonotype: It differs at one base from a far larger clone, so likely a read error. The V call is TRBV6-4, the J call TRBJ1-1, with a possible D match to TRBD1 (5 bases). The CDR3 contains 14 residues. Germline V lookup: CDR1 MRHNA, CDR2 SNTAGT. The CDR3 loop is CASSPVAGNTEDFF. The CDR3 DNA reads as TGTGCCAGCAGTCCCGTGGCAGGGAACACTGAAGATTTCTTT.

In its sample, this clonotype was seen many times. V usage is TRBV24-1 and J usage is TRBJ2-3; possible D gene TRBD1, 6 bases. Germline V gene sequence: CDR1 KGHDR, CDR2 SFDVKD. This CDR3 is 16 amino acids long. V lost 0 bases and J lost 4, with 13 bases in between. The DNA of the CDR3 is TGTGCCACCAGTGATTTGTATGGGGGCCCCTCAGATACGCAGTATTTT. It codes for CATSDLYGGPSDTQYF.

The gene calls are TRBV12-5 and TRBJ1-3, with D possibly TRBD1 on 6 matching bases. V lost 7 bases and J lost 0, with 10 bases in between. Per germline, CDR1 LGHNT and CDR2 FRNRAP. The CDR3 sequence is 14 residues long. The chain's CDR3 is CASAGTSSGNTIYF. The CDR3 nucleotides read TGTGCTAGTGCCGGGACAAGCTCTGGAAACACCATATATTTT.

On this clonotype itself: This likely traces to a read error, being one base from a far larger clone. The genes are TRBV6-9 and TRBJ2-7; D perhaps matches TRBD1 (6 bases). Between the trimmed V and J ends, which lost 4 bases and 2 bases, there was a span of 12 bases. The CDR3 is made up of 14 amino acids. Germline CDR1 reads MNHGY; CDR2 reads SVAAGI. The CDR3 DNA is TGTGCCAGCAGTTTAGGGACATCCGCCTACGAGCAGTACTTC. Residues: CASSLGTSAYEQYF.

There are many counts of this clonotype. The rearrangement links TRBV2 to TRBJ1-1; no clear D gene. Looked up from germline, CDR1 is SNHLY and CDR2 is FYNNEI. There are 12 residues in the CDR3. V was shortened by 7 bases and J by 5 bases, with 11 bases between the two germline ends. The CDR3 DNA reads as TGTGCCAGCACAGCCGCGGGGACTGAAGCTTTCTTT. Its protein product is CASTAAGTEAFF. Supplemented by reference TRBV2 and TRBJ1-1, the full variable domain reads EPEVTQTPSHQVTQMGQEVILRCVPISNHLYFYWYRQILGQKVEFLVSFYNNEISEKSEIFDDQFSVERPDGSNFTLKIRSTKLEDSAMYFCASTAAGTEAFFGQGTRLTVV.

The chain uses TRBV6-1 and TRBJ2-7; D uncertain. CDR3 length: 12 residues. With 7 bases removed from V and 2 bases from J, the gap between germline ends came to 9 bases. Germline lookup yields CDR1 MNHNS and CDR2 SASEGT. CDR3 protein: CASKRLAYEQYF. The CDR3 DNA follows: TGTGCCAGCAAACGGCTGGCCTACGAGCAGTACTTC.

CDR3 loop: CASSLIFAPSYNSPLHF. The CDR3 nucleotides read TGTGCCAGCAGCTTGATATTTGCTCCCAGCTATAATTCACCCCTCCACTTT. V and J are TRBV5-5 and TRBJ1-6; the D is unclear. The CDR3 covers 17 residues. CDR1 is SGHKS and CDR2 is YYEKEE in the germline V gene (reference sequence). V lost 1 base and J 3 bases, leaving 14 bases between the germline ends.

This clonotype was found many times. The V call is TRBV10-2, the J call TRBJ2-7; a possible D gene is TRBD1 (5 bases). V lost 0 bases, J lost 2 bases, and 8 bases lay in between. The germline CDR1 and CDR2 sequences are WSHSY and SAAADI. This CDR3 spans 14 amino acids. This CDR3 is CASSESRGPYEQYF. DNA of the CDR3: TGCGCCAGCAGTGAGTCAAGGGGCCCCTACGAGCAGTACTTC.

A word on this clonotype: A read error may be the cause here, since a much bigger clone is one base away. The chain carries TRBV30 and TRBJ2-7; D uncertain. The CDR3 extends over 12 amino acids. V was cut by 1 base and J by 4 bases, with 8 bases left in between. The V gene's germline CDR1 is GTSNPN and CDR2 SVGIG (reference sequence). CDR3 sequence: CAWSEHGYEQYF. The CDR3, as DNA: TGTGCCTGGAGTGAGCATGGGTACGAGCAGTACTTC.